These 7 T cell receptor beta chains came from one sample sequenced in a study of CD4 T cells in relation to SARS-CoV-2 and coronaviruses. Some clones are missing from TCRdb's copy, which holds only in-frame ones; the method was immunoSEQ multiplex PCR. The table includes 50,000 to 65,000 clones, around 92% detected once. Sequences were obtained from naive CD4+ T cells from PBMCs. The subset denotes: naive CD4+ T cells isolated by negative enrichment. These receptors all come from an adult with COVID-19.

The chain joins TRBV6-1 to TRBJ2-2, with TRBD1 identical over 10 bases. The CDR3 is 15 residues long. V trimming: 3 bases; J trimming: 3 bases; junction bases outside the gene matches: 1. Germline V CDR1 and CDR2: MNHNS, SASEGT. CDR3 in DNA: TGTGCCAGCAGTGAGGGACAGGGGTACACCGGGGAGCTGTTTTTT. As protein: CASSEGQGYTGELFF.

The CDR3 bases are TGTGCCAGCAGCTGGGGGGGACAGCGTGAAAAACTGTTTTTT. This encodes CASSWGGQREKLFF. J is TRBJ1-4 and V is TRBV7-2, with 7 bases identical to TRBD1. Germline trimming cut 4 bases from V and 7 bases from J; bases unmatched to any gene: 6. Germline CDR1 is SGHTA and CDR2 is FQGNSA. The CDR3 runs 14 residues.

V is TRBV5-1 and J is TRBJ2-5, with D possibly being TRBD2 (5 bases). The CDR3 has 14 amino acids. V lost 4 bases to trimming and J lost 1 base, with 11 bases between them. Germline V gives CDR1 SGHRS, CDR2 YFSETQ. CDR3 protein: CASSPLRGQETQYF. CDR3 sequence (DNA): TGCGCCAGCAGCCCTCTTCGGGGCCAAGAGACCCAGTACTTC.

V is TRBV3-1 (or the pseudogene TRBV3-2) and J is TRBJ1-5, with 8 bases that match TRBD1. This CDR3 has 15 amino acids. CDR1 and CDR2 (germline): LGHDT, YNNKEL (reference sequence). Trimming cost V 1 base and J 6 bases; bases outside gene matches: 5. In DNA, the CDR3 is TGTGCCAGCAGCCAAGCCAGGGGGCGAGGTCAGCCCCAGCATTTT. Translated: CASSQARGRGQPQHF.

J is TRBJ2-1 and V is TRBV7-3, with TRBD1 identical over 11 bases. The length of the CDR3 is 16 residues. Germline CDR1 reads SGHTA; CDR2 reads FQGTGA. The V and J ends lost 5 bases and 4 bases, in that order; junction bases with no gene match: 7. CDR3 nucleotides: TGTGCCAGCAGCCCAAGGGGGACAGGGGGTTACAATGAGCAGTTCTTC. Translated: CASSPRGTGGYNEQFF.

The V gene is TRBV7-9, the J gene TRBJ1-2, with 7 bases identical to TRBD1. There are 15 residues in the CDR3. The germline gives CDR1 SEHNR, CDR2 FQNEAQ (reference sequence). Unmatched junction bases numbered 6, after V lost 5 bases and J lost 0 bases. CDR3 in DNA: TGTGCCAGCAGCCATGAGACAGGGACTAACTATGGCTACACCTTC. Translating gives CASSHETGTNYGYTF.

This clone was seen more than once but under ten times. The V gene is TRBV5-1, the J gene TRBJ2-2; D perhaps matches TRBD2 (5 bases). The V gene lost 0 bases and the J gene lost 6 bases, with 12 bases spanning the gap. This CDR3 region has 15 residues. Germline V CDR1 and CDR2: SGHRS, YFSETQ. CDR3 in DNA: TGCGCCAGCAGCTTGGTTGCGGGTTCGGCCGGGGAGCTGTTTTTT. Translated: CASSLVAGSAGELFF. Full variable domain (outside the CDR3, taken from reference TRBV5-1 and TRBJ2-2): KAGVTQTPRYLIKTRGQQVTLSCSPISGHRSVSWYQQTPGQGLQFLFEYFSETQRNKGNFPGRFSGRQFSNSRSEMNVSTLELGDSALYLCASSLVAGSAGELFFGEGSRLTVL.